These 19 T cell receptor beta chains were sequenced from one sample in a study of blood T cell repertoires in COVID-19. TCRdb's copy holds only in-frame clones and misses some; the assay was immunoSEQ multiplex PCR. Among around 150,000 clones listed, about nine tenths were seen once. The sample consisted of peripheral blood. The receptor source for this set is a woman in her sixties or seventies with active or convalescent COVID-19.

The chain carries TRBV19 and TRBJ2-1; 10 nucleotides align to TRBD2. CDR1 LNHDA and CDR2 SQIVND come from the germline V gene (reference sequence). The CDR3 length is 15 residues. V shed 5 bases, J shed 0 bases, and the junction held 1 base outside the gene matches. The CDR3 here is CASSSSGGSYNEQFF. CDR3 DNA sequence: TGTGCCAGTAGTTCTAGCGGGGGCTCCTACAATGAGCAGTTCTTC.

This rearrangement joins TRBV6-1 to TRBJ2-7; 8 nucleotides align to TRBD2. The ends lost 3 bases at V and 0 bases at J; junction bases unmatched: 4. The CDR3 runs 15 residues. The germline V gene encodes CDR1 MNHNS and CDR2 SASEGT. CDR3 DNA: TGTGCCAGCAGTGATCCGGGGGGGCCCTCCTACGAGCAGTACTTC. This encodes CASSDPGGPSYEQYF.

V and J are TRBV9 and TRBJ1-6; maybe TRBD1 (6 bases). Germline CDR1 is SGDLS and CDR2 is YYNGEE. The V gene lost 1 base and the J gene lost 7 bases, with 12 bases spanning the gap. This CDR3 is 15 amino acids long. For the CDR3, the DNA is TGTGCCAGCAGCGTATCGGGTCAGGGGAATTCACCCCTCCACTTT. Translated: CASSVSGQGNSPLHF. The whole variable domain, filled in from reference TRBV9 and TRBJ1-6, reads DSGVTQTPKHLITATGQRVTLRCSPRSGDLSVYWYQQSLDQGLQFLIQYYNGEERAKGNILERFSAQQFPDLHSELNLSSLELGDSALYFCASSVSGQGNSPLHFGNGTRLTVT.

The rearrangement links TRBV20-1 to TRBJ1-4, with D possibly matching TRBD1 (5 bases). This CDR3 has 11 amino acids. V lost 7 bases and J lost 5, with 8 bases in between. The germline gives CDR1 DFQATT, CDR2 SNEGSKA (reference sequence). CDR3 loop: CSVQGNEKLFF. CDR3 nucleotide sequence: TGCAGTGTGCAGGGAAATGAAAAACTGTTTTTT.

The chain employs TRBV19 and TRBJ2-3, with 8 bases matching TRBD2. V lost 2 bases, J lost 3 bases, and 10 bases stayed unmatched. Germline CDR1 reads LNHDA; CDR2 reads SQIVND (reference sequence). The CDR3 loop spans 17 amino acids. The CDR3 reads CASSILPSGGPTDTQYF. CDR3 nucleotides: TGTGCCAGTAGTATATTGCCCAGCGGGGGACCAACAGATACGCAGTATTTT.

The rearrangement links TRBV10-3 to TRBJ2-5, with 11 nucleotides matching TRBD2. The germline CDR1 and CDR2 sequences are ENHRY and SYGVKD. The CDR3 length is 14 residues. J lost 4 bases, V lost 6 bases, and 4 bases had no gene match. The CDR3 DNA reads as TGTGCCATCAGCGAGACTAGCGGGGTAGAGACCCAGTACTTC. Translating it yields CAISETSGVETQYF.

The V gene is TRBV30, the J gene TRBJ1-6, with D maybe TRBD1 (5 bases). The CDR3 has 13 amino acids. The germline CDR1 and CDR2 sequences are GTSNPN and SVGIG (reference sequence). Trimming pared 2 bases from V and 9 bases from J, leaving 11 bases between. The chain's CDR3 is CAWSIGGGSPLHF. CDR3 DNA: TGTGCCTGGAGTATCGGGGGGGGTTCACCCCTCCACTTT.

Comments on this clone: This CDR3 is also generated by other DNA sequences in the sample. This chain uses TRBV12-3 or TRBV12-4 with TRBJ1-5, with D possibly matching TRBD1 (5 bases). The length of the CDR3 is 13 residues. Trimming removed 3 bases at V and 4 bases at J, with 7 bases between. CDR3 amino acids: CASSLGQNQPQHF. The CDR3 nucleotides read TGTGCCAGCAGTTTGGGGCAGAATCAGCCCCAGCATTTT.

The V call is TRBV7-3, the J call TRBJ2-5; D remains ambiguous. This CDR3 spans 13 amino acids. The germline CDR1 and CDR2 sequences are SGHTA and FQGTGA. The germline V and J ends were trimmed by 6 bases and 5 bases, with 13 bases remaining between them. The CDR3 nucleotides read TGTGCCAGCAGTCCCATCGCCGGGGAGACCCAGTACTTC. Protein sequence: CASSPIAGETQYF.

The V call is TRBV30, the J call TRBJ2-1; tentatively, D is TRBD1 (6 bases). V lost 1 base to trimming and J lost 0 bases, with 13 bases between them. CDR1 is GTSNPN, CDR2 SVGIG, per germline (reference sequence). This CDR3 spans 16 amino acids. CDR3 protein: CAWSGYTGSSYNEQFF. For the CDR3, the DNA is TGTGCCTGGAGTGGGTATACAGGGAGCTCCTACAATGAGCAGTTCTTC.

The sample holds a few counts of this clone. The same CDR3 is also encoded by other DNA sequences in this sample. This sequence joins TRBV19 and TRBJ1-2; no clear D. This CDR3 spans 13 amino acids. Between the trimmed V and J ends, which lost 6 bases and 2 bases, there was a span of 10 bases. From germline, CDR1 is LNHDA and CDR2 SQIVND (reference sequence). Here the CDR3 DNA reads TGTGCCAGTAGCCCGACTCGGAACTATGGCTACACCTTC. This encodes CASSPTRNYGYTF.

Comments on this clone: Other nucleotide sequences in the sample specify the same CDR3. The rearrangement uses TRBV5-1 and TRBJ1-1; weak D call: TRBD1 (5 bases). CDR1 and CDR2 from the germline V gene are SGHRS and YFSETQ. Trimming took off 4 bases at V and 1 base at J, with 11 bases between the two ends. The CDR3 sequence is 14 residues long. The CDR3 DNA sequence: TGCGCCAGCAGCCTAGACAGCCGGAACACTGAAGCTTTCTTT. This sequence encodes CASSLDSRNTEAFF.

This clone has just one count. J is TRBJ2-3 and V is TRBV6-5, with D uncertain. Germline CDR1 and CDR2: MNHEY and SVGAGI. The CDR3 is 11 amino acids. The V end lost 10 bases, the J end lost 5 bases, and 10 bases lay between the germline ends. The CDR3 DNA reads as TGTGCCACAGGTGATATAGATACGCAGTATTTT. Translating it yields CATGDIDTQYF.

J is TRBJ1-1 and V is TRBV19; unclear D gene. Germline CDR1 reads LNHDA; CDR2 reads SQIVND (reference sequence). The length of the CDR3 is 14 residues. The V end was cut by 10 bases, the J end by 6 bases, with 21 bases between. DNA for the CDR3: TGTGCCACCCAAGTCGGGAGGCTAAAAGCTGAAGCTTTCTTT. It encodes CATQVGRLKAEAFF.

The V call is TRBV11-2, the J call TRBJ1-2; TRBD1 matches at 8 bases. The junction had 12 bases not matched to a gene; V was cut back by 5 bases and J by 4 bases. Germline-derived CDR1 and CDR2 are SGHAT and FQNNGV. CDR3 size: 16 residues. The CDR3 loop is CASSQLKPTGGYGYTF. CDR3 DNA: TGTGCCAGCAGCCAACTAAAGCCTACAGGGGGCTATGGCTACACCTTC.

The genes are TRBV5-8 and TRBJ1-1; the match to TRBD1 covers 7 bases. Germline V lookup: CDR1 SGHTS, CDR2 YDEGEE. CDR3 size: 17 residues. Trimming at V came to 0 bases and at J to 0 bases, leaving 8 bases not matched to a gene. CDR3: CASSLGRDSLMNTEAFF. The CDR3 DNA sequence: TGTGCCAGCAGCTTGGGTCGGGACAGCCTAATGAACACTGAAGCTTTCTTT.

The genes are TRBV6-2 or TRBV6-3 and TRBJ1-3; TRBD1 might be the D (5 bases). Trimming shortened V by 4 bases and J by 0 bases, and 7 bases separated the two germline ends. Germline-derived CDR1 and CDR2 are MNHEY and SVGEGT. The CDR3 loop spans 14 amino acids. CDR3: CASSSGFSGNTIYF. For the CDR3, the DNA is TGTGCCAGCAGTTCAGGGTTCTCTGGAAACACCATATATTTT.

The chain recombines TRBV6-5 with TRBJ2-4; D unresolved. This CDR3 has 14 amino acids. Trimming pared 2 bases from V and 9 bases from J, leaving 14 bases between. Germline V gives CDR1 MNHEY, CDR2 SVGAGI. The CDR3 bases are TGTGCCAGCAGTTACGAAACTACCGGCGCCATTCAGTACTTC. Translating gives CASSYETTGAIQYF.

The chain has TRBV5-8 and TRBJ2-1; the match to TRBD2 covers 11 bases. After removal of 3 bases from V and 9 bases from J, the junction contained 14 bases not matched to a gene. This CDR3 region has 17 residues. Germline CDR1 and CDR2: SGHTS and YDEGEE. The CDR3 DNA reads as TGTGCCAGCAGCTCAAGACTAGCGGGGAAGCCACACACTGAGCAGTTCTTC. Translating it yields CASSSRLAGKPHTEQFF.